This paragraph covers one T cell receptor (beta chain) sequence. Its specificity is not known. The data were obtained in a study of high-grade serous ovarian cancer treatment subgroups. Findings and caveats of the study: TCR relatedness rose with neoantigen level and trended with mutation load.

Trimming stripped 5 bases from V and 4 bases from J, with 12 bases between. The CDR3 has 12 amino acids. CDR1 is GTSNPN, CDR2 SVGIG, per germline (reference sequence). The method was immunoSEQ multiplex PCR; TCRdb's version includes in-frame clones alone and lacks a portion of them. This sample has about 15,000 clones, with almost 75% found just once. Tumor tissue was taken before any definitive surgery or chemotherapy was given. Sequencing was carried out using tumor tissue. The chain links TRBV30 to TRBJ2-7, with a weak D call TRBD2 (5 bases). This clonotype originated in a human donor with high-grade serous ovarian cancer. The chain's CDR3 is CAWAGTTYEQYF. The CDR3 nucleotides read TGTGCCTGGGCGGGCACTACGTACGAGCAGTACTTC.